This T cell receptor (beta chain) comes out of a study of blood T cell repertoires in COVID-19. Sequencing used immunoSEQ multiplex PCR; TCRdb keeps in-frame clones, though not all of them. This sample carries 250,000 or so clones, 70% to 90% of them seen once, and the ten largest clones take approximately 2.4%. This CDR3 contains 16 residues. Germline-derived CDR1 and CDR2 are LGHNA and YSLEER. Trimming left V 0 bases short and J 1 base short, with 10 bases between. The chain employs TRBV4-3 and TRBJ1-5; D is unclear. Sequenced input: peripheral blood. The receptor's source is a man younger than 40 with COVID-19, enrolled during active disease. CDR3 in amino acids: CASSQDYYGSNQPQHF. The CDR3 DNA is TGCGCCAGCAGCCAAGATTACTATGGAAGCAATCAGCCCCAGCATTTT.